What follows are 24 T cell receptor beta chains derived from one specimen sequenced in a study of T cell repertoires in cytomegalovirus infection. TCRdb redid the calling of the reads with MiXCR, one entry per CDR3 protein. The sample gives more than 300,000 distinct CDR3 sequences, just under 35% of which show up once; less than 15% is in the top ten. For these TCRs, the target antigens are not known. Source: cultured PBMCs, taken from culture after CMV antigen stimulation. The receptor source for this set is a human donor in good health (CMV status not recorded). Some clones in this sample may be carry-over from other donors' samples.

This clonotype was found a few times. The chain carries TRBV20-1 and TRBJ2-7, with TRBD2 matching 11 bases. Per germline, CDR1 DFQATT and CDR2 SNEGSKA (reference sequence). V dropped 3 bases and J dropped 4; count of bases not matched to a gene: 5. The CDR3 runs to 14 residues. The CDR3 here is CSARYLAGGYEQYF. CDR3 bases: TGCAGTGCTAGGTATCTAGCGGGAGGTTACGAGCAGTACTTC.

This clonotype was found a few times. The chain is built from TRBV6-1 and TRBJ2-1; D perhaps matches TRBD1 (6 bases). Between the trimmed V and J ends, which lost 6 bases and 6 bases, there was a span of 15 bases. CDR1 is MNHNS, CDR2 SASEGT, per germline. The CDR3 loop spans 14 amino acids. CDR3 DNA: TGTGCCAGCAGGAAGGGTTACAGGGTCAATGAGCAGTTCTTC. It yields the protein CASRKGYRVNEQFF.

The chain carries TRBV20-1 and TRBJ2-7; D not resolved. Trimming cost V 4 bases and J 1 base, with 5 bases left between them. The CDR3 length is 11 residues. Germline V lookup: CDR1 DFQATT, CDR2 SNEGSKA (reference sequence). The CDR3 reads CSAISSYEQYF. DNA for the CDR3: TGCAGTGCTATCTCTTCCTACGAGCAGTACTTC.

The chain joins TRBV10-3 to TRBJ2-3; 10 positions agree with TRBD1. The CDR3 has 15 residues. V was pared by 6 bases and J by 5 bases, with 8 bases of the junction left unmatched. Germline V gene sequence: CDR1 ENHRY, CDR2 SYGVKD. CDR3 loop: CAISGTGDPQDTQYF. CDR3 DNA: TGTGCCATCAGCGGGACAGGGGACCCCCAAGATACGCAGTATTTT.

This clonotype was detected only a few times. The gene calls are TRBV11-3 and TRBJ1-1, with no clear D. The CDR3 totals 14 residues. Germline V gene sequence: CDR1 SGHNT, CDR2 YENEEA. V lost 5 bases and J 5 bases, leaving 15 bases between the germline ends. CDR3 amino acids: CASSPTLGQTEAFF. Written as DNA, the CDR3 is TGTGCCAGCAGCCCGACGTTGGGTCAAACTGAAGCTTTCTTT.

This rearrangement joins TRBV6-2 or TRBV6-3 to TRBJ1-3; TRBD1 is a possible D gene (5 bases). Germline loops: CDR1 MNHEY, CDR2 SVGEGT. V lost 5 bases and J 7 bases, leaving 15 bases between the germline ends. The CDR3 totals 14 residues. The CDR3 region is CASSPGGLRNTIYF. CDR3 in DNA: TGTGCCAGCAGTCCGGGGGGTCTACGGAACACCATATATTTT.

This clonotype was detected a few times. V is TRBV7-3 and J is TRBJ2-3; either TRBD1 or TRBD2 may fit D (5 bases each). Looked up from germline, CDR1 is SGHTA and CDR2 is FQGTGA. The ends were cut back, 8 bases at V and 3 bases at J, with 12 bases in the middle. The CDR3 contains 13 residues. The CDR3 region is CASGGGATDTQYF. In DNA form, the CDR3 reads TGTGCCAGCGGTGGGGGAGCGACAGATACGCAGTATTTT.

The chain carries TRBV29-1 and TRBJ2-1; 13 nucleotides line up with TRBD2. CDR1 SQVTM and CDR2 ANQGSEA come from the germline V gene. J lost 7 bases, V lost 7 bases, and 13 bases had no gene match. CDR3 length: 16 amino acids. This CDR3 reads CSAERTSGSMRNEQFF. DNA for the CDR3: TGCAGCGCCGAACGGACTAGCGGGAGTATGCGGAATGAGCAGTTCTTC.

This clonotype showed up just a few times. The chain uses TRBV12-3 or TRBV12-4 and TRBJ2-1; 14 positions match TRBD2. The CDR3 is 16 amino acids. After removal of 5 bases from V and 8 bases from J, the junction contained 8 bases not matched to a gene. CDR3 DNA sequence: TGTGCCAGCAGTATCCCGACTAGCGGGAGGGTCCATGAGCAGTTCTTC. This sequence encodes CASSIPTSGRVHEQFF.

This clonotype was seen more than once but under ten times. CDR3 in amino acids: CASSPLAGGGPDTQYF. CDR3 bases: TGTGCCAGCAGTCCTCTAGCGGGAGGCGGCCCAGATACGCAGTATTTT. The chain has TRBV28 and TRBJ2-3, with TRBD2 matching over 11 bases. V lost 5 bases to trimming and J lost 4 bases; unmatched junction nucleotides: 8. Germline assignment: CDR1 MDHEN and CDR2 SYDVKM. The CDR3 consists of 16 residues.

V is TRBV6-5 and J is TRBJ2-7, with 9 bases fitting TRBD1. CDR3 length: 14 amino acids. The V gene end was trimmed by 2 bases and the J gene end by 7 bases; junction bases not matched to a gene: 6. In germline, CDR1 is MNHEY, CDR2 SVGAGI. CDR3: CASSYGPGQGEQYV. The CDR3, as DNA: TGTGCCAGCAGTTACGGCCCGGGACAGGGTGAGCAGTACGTC.

This clonotype was counted at least ten times. The V gene is TRBV7-6, the J gene TRBJ2-5, with 10 bases identical to TRBD1. Per the germline V gene, CDR1 is SGHVS and CDR2 is FNYEAQ. The CDR3 is 14 amino acids. After removal of 5 bases from V and 2 bases from J, the junction contained 2 bases not matched to a gene. The CDR3 DNA reads TGTGCCAGCAGCCGGACAGGGGGACAAGAGACCCAGTACTTC. This sequence encodes CASSRTGGQETQYF.

The chain links TRBV28 to TRBJ1-2, with D perhaps TRBD1 (6 bases). The CDR3 spans 12 residues. Trimming pared 2 bases from V and 13 bases from J, leaving 14 bases between. Per the germline V gene, CDR1 is MDHEN and CDR2 is SYDVKM. The CDR3 DNA is TGTGCCAGCAGTTTAGGGAGGGGGACGGTCACCTTC. Translation: CASSLGRGTVTF.

This clonotype was picked up many times. The CDR3 DNA follows: TGTGCCAGCAGCTTAGGGCTCCGCTCCTACAATGAGCAGTTCTTC. Translation: CASSLGLRSYNEQFF. The rearrangement uses TRBV7-2 and TRBJ2-1; D unresolved. CDR3 size: 15 residues. Trimming shortened V by 1 base and J by 0 bases, and 7 bases separated the two germline ends. The V gene's germline CDR1 is SGHTA and CDR2 FQGNSA.

This clonotype has at least ten counts. The gene calls are TRBV6-1 and TRBJ1-5; perhaps TRBD1 as D (6 bases). CDR1 is MNHNS and CDR2 is SASEGT in the germline V gene. Trimming cost V 4 bases and J 2 bases, with 9 bases left between them. CDR3 length: 14 residues. The CDR3 sequence is CASSVRQGNQPQHF. The CDR3 DNA is TGTGCCAGCAGTGTGAGACAGGGCAATCAGCCCCAGCATTTT.

The V gene is TRBV10-3, the J gene TRBJ2-3; D is possibly TRBD2 (7 bases). V lost 0 bases and J 2 bases, leaving 12 bases between the germline ends. Germline CDR1 and CDR2: ENHRY and SYGVKD. The CDR3 loop spans 16 amino acids. CDR3 residues: CAISESGRGATDTQYF. The CDR3 bases are TGTGCCATCAGTGAGTCGGGCCGGGGGGCCACAGATACGCAGTATTTT.

The chain uses TRBV7-2 and TRBJ1-4; D perhaps matches TRBD1 (5 bases). CDR1 SGHTA and CDR2 FQGNSA come from the germline V gene. Deletions cut 2 bases from V and 4 bases from J, with 11 bases between. The CDR3 spans 15 residues. In nucleotides, the CDR3 is TGTGCCAGCAGCTTAACAGGCGTCTATAATGAAAAACTGTTTTTT. Amino acid sequence: CASSLTGVYNEKLFF.

This clonotype was counted a few times. This rearrangement joins TRBV7-6 to TRBJ2-1, with D possibly matching TRBD2 (5 bases). CDR1 is SGHVS and CDR2 is FNYEAQ in the germline V gene. V lost 2 bases and J lost 1, with 15 bases in between. This CDR3 is built from 17 residues. The CDR3 sequence is CASSLNPPSQSYNEQFF. The CDR3 nucleotides are TGTGCCAGCAGCTTAAACCCCCCTAGCCAATCCTACAATGAGCAGTTCTTC.

The rearrangement links TRBV20-1 to TRBJ2-3, with D perhaps matching TRBD2 (5 bases). The CDR3 has 16 residues. The ends were cut back, 0 bases at V and 3 bases at J, with 16 bases in the middle. Per germline, CDR1 DFQATT and CDR2 SNEGSKA (reference sequence). CDR3 DNA sequence: TGCAGTGCTAGAGATCTTGGAGGACCTGGAACAGATACGCAGTATTTT. The encoded protein is CSARDLGGPGTDTQYF.

This clonotype has just one count. The CDR3 region is CASSQDRTGSSYGYTF. DNA for the CDR3: TGCGCCAGCAGCCAAGACCGGACAGGGAGTAGCTATGGCTACACCTTC. This chain connects TRBV4-3 to TRBJ1-2, with 8 bases lining up with TRBD1. The V gene end was trimmed by 0 bases and the J gene end by 4 bases; junction bases not matched to a gene: 7. Germline V lookup: CDR1 LGHNA, CDR2 YSLEER. The CDR3 loop spans 16 amino acids.

This clonotype showed up just a few times. V is TRBV5-1 and J is TRBJ1-2; D remains unclear. V lost 1 base and J lost 10, with 11 bases in between. Germline V gene lookup returns CDR1 SGHRS and CDR2 YFSETQ. The CDR3 totals 12 residues. The CDR3 region is CASSLIPDDYTF. In DNA form, the CDR3 reads TGCGCCAGCAGCTTGATCCCGGACGACTACACCTTC.

This clonotype was counted at least ten times. The chain combines TRBV11-3 with TRBJ2-3, with 7 bases fitting TRBD2. This CDR3 has 16 amino acids. Germline V lookup: CDR1 SGHNT, CDR2 YENEEA. V was pared by 1 base and J by 0 bases, with 4 bases of the junction left unmatched. The DNA of the CDR3 is TGTGCCAGCAGCTTAGGTCTAGCGGTTAGCACAGATACGCAGTATTTT. Amino acids: CASSLGLAVSTDTQYF.

This rearrangement joins TRBV6-5 to TRBJ1-1; 8 bases are shared with TRBD1. CDR1 and CDR2 from the germline V gene are MNHEY and SVGAGI. This CDR3 has 14 amino acids. The ends lost 4 bases at V and 4 bases at J; junction bases unmatched: 5. The CDR3 DNA follows: TGTGCCAGCAGTTTCGGGGACAGGTCCACTGAAGCTTTCTTT. Its translation: CASSFGDRSTEAFF.

The chain recombines TRBV7-2 with TRBJ2-1; 10 bases map to TRBD2. Per the germline V gene, CDR1 is SGHTA and CDR2 is FQGNSA. The CDR3 is 16 amino acids. Unmatched junction bases numbered 4, after V lost 5 bases and J lost 0 bases. CDR3 residues: CASSQSSGSSYNEQFF. The CDR3 coding sequence is TGTGCCAGCAGCCAATCTAGCGGGAGCTCCTACAATGAGCAGTTCTTC.